This TCR beta chain was captured in a study of blood T cell repertoires in COVID-19. The CDR3 loop spans 14 amino acids. The germline V and J ends were trimmed by 2 bases and 8 bases, with 15 bases remaining between them. Germline CDR1 is LGHDT and CDR2 is YNNKEL (reference sequence). Profiled with immunoSEQ multiplex PCR; TCRdb holds only in-frame clones, not every one. The table shows about 130,000 clones, with 70% to 80% occurring only once. This clonotype was sampled from a man in his sixties who had recovered from COVID-19. The rearrangement links TRBV3-1 (or the pseudogene TRBV3-2) to TRBJ1-2; D gene unclear. Sequencing used peripheral blood. For the CDR3, the DNA is TGTGCCAGCAGCCAATTGGAGGGAATAGGGGGCTACACCTTC. Translated: CASSQLEGIGGYTF.